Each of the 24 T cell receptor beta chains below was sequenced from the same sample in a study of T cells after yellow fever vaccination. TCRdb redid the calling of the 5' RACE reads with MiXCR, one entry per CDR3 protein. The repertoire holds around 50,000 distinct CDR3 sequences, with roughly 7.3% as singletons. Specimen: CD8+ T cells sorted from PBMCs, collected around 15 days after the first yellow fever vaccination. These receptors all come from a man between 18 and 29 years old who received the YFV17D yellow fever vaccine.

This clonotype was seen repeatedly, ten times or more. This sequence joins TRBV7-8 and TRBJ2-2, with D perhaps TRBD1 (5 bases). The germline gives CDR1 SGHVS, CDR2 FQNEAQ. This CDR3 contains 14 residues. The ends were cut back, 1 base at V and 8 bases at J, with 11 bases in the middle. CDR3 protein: CASSLEAPGGELFF. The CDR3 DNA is TGTGCCAGCAGCTTAGAGGCCCCAGGGGGGGAGCTGTTTTTT. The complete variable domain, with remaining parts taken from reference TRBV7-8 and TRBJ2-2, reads GAGVSQSPRYKVAKRGQDVALRCDPISGHVSLFWYQQALGQGPEFLTYFQNEAQLDKSGLPSDRFFAERPEGSVSTLKIQRTQQEDSAVYLCASSLEAPGGELFFGEGSRLTVL.

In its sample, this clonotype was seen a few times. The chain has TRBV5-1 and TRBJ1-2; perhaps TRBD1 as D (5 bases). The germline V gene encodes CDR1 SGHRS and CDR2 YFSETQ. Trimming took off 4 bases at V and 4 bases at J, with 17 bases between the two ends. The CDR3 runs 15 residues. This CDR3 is CASSPTRGYRYGYTF. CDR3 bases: TGCGCCAGCAGCCCTACGAGGGGCTACCGCTATGGCTACACCTTC.

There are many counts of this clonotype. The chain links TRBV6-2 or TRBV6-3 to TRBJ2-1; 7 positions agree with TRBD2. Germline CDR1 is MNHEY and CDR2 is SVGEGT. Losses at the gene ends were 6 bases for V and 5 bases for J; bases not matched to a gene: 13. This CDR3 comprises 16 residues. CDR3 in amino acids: CASSDQHVREDNEQFF. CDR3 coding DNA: TGTGCCAGCAGCGACCAGCACGTTCGGGAGGACAATGAGCAGTTCTTC.

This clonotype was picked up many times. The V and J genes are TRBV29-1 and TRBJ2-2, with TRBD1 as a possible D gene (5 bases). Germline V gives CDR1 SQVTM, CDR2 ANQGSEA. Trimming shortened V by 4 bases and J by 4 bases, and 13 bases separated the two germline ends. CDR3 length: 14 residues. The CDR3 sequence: CSVVDQGRTGELFF. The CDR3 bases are TGCAGCGTTGTGGATCAGGGTCGCACCGGGGAGCTGTTTTTT.

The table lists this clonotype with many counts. DNA of the CDR3: TGCGCCAGCAGCTCCCGACAGGGAGGGGATGGCTACACCTTC. As protein: CASSSRQGGDGYTF. The rearrangement links TRBV4-1 to TRBJ1-2, with 7 bases aligning to TRBD1. With 5 bases clipped from V and 6 bases from J, the junction kept 9 bases outside the gene matches. Germline values: CDR1 MGHRA, CDR2 YSYEKL. The CDR3 has 14 residues.

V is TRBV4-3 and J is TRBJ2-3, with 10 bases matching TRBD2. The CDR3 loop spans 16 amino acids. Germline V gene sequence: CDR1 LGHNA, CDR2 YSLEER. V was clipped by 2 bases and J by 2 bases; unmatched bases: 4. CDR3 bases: TGCGCCAGCAGCCAAATCCTAGCGGGGGTCACAGATACGCAGTATTTT. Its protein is CASSQILAGVTDTQYF.

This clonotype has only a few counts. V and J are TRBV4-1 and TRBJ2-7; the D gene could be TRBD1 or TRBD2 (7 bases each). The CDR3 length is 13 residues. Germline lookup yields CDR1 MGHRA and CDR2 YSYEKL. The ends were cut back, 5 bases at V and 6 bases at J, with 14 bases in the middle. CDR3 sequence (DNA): TGCGCCAGCAGCTTCCAGGGGGGGGCCGAGCAGTACTTC. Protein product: CASSFQGGAEQYF.

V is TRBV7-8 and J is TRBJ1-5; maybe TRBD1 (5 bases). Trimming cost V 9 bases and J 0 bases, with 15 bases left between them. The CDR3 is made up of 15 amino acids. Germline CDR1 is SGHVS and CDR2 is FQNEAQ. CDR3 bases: TGTGCCAGTAGGGAAGGGGCAGGTAGCAATCAGCCCCAGCATTTT. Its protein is CASREGAGSNQPQHF.

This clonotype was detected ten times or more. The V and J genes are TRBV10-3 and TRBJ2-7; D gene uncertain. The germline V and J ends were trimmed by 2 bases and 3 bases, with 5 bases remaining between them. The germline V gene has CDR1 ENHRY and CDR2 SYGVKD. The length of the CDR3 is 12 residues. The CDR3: CAISEDGYEQYV. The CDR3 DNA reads TGTGCCATCAGTGAGGACGGCTACGAGCAGTACGTC.

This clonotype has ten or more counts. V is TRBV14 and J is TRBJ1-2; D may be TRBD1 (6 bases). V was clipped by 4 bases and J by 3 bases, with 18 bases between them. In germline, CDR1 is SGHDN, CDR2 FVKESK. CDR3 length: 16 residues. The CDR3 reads CASSRTYRDRDYGYTF. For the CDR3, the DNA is TGTGCCAGCAGCCGGACATACAGGGATCGGGACTATGGCTACACCTTC.

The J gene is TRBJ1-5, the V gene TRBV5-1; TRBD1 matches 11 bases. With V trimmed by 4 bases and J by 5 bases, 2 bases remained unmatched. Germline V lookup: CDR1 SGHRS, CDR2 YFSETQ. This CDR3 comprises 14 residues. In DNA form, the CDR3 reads TGCGCCAGCAGCGTGGGACAGGGGGATCAGCCCCAGCATTTT. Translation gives CASSVGQGDQPQHF.

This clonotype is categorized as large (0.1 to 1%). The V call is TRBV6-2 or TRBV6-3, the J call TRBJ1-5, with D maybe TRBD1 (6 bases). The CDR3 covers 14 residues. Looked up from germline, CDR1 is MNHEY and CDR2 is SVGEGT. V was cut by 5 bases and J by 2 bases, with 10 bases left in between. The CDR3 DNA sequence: TGTGCCAGCAGTGCAGGGGCAGGCAATCAGCCCCAGCATTTT. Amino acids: CASSAGAGNQPQHF.

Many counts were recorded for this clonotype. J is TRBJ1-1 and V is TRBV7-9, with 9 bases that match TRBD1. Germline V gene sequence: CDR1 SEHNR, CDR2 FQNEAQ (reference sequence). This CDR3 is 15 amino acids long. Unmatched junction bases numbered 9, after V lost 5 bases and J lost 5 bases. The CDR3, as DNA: TGTGCCAGCAGCCCCGTACGGGACAGGGCAACTGAAGCTTTCTTT. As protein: CASSPVRDRATEAFF.

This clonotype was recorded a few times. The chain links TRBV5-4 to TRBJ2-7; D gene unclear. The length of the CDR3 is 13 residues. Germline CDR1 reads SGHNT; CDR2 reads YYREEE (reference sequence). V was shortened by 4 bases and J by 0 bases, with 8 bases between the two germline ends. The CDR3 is CASSDDISYEQYF. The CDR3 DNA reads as TGTGCCAGCAGCGATGATATCTCCTACGAGCAGTACTTC.

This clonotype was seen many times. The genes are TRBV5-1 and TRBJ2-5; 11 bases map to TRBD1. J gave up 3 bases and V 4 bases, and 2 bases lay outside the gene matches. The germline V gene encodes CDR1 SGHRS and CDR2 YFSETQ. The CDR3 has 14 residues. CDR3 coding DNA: TGCGCCAGCAGCGGGGACAGGGGGAAAGAGACCCAGTACTTC. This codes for CASSGDRGKETQYF.

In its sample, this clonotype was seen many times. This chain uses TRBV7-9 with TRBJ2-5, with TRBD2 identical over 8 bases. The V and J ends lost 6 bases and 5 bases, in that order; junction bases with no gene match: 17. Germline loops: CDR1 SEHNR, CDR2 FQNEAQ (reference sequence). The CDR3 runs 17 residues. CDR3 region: CASSLSSGTRPWETQYF. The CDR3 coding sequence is TGTGCCAGCAGTCTTTCCTCCGGGACTAGGCCGTGGGAGACCCAGTACTTC.

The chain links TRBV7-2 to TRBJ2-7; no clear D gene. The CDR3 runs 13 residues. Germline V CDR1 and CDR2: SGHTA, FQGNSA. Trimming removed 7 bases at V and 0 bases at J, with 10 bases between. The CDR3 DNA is TGTGCCAGCACCTCCCATCCCTCCTACGAGCAGTACTTC. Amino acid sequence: CASTSHPSYEQYF.

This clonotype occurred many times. CDR3 DNA sequence: TGCAGCGTTGGCCGAATCGGGGGGAACTACGAGCAGTACTTC. Protein product: CSVGRIGGNYEQYF. This chain joins TRBV29-1 and TRBJ2-7, with 7 positions matching TRBD2. J gave up 3 bases and V 4 bases, and 9 bases lay outside the gene matches. The CDR3 contains 14 residues. Germline V lookup: CDR1 SQVTM, CDR2 ANQGSEA.

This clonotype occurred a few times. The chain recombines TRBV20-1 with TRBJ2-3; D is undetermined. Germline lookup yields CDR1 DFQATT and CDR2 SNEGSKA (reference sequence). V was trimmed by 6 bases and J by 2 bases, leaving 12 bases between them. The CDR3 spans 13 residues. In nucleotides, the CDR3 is TGCAGTGCCACAGATTACACCACAGATACGCAGTATTTT. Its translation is CSATDYTTDTQYF.

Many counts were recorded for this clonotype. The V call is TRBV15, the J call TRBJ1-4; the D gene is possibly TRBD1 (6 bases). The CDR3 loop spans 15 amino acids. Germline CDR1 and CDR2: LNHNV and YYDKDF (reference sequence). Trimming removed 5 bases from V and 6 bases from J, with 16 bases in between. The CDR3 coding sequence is TGTGCCACCAGCGGGAACAGGGAGAGTTATGAAAAACTGTTTTTT. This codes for CATSGNRESYEKLFF.

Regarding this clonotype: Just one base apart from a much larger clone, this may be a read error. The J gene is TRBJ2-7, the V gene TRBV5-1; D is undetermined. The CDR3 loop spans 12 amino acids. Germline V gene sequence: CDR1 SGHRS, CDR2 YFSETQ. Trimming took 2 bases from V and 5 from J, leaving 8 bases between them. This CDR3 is CASSLHGNEQYF. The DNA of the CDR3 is TGCGCCAGCAGCTTACATGGCAACGAGCAGTACTTC.

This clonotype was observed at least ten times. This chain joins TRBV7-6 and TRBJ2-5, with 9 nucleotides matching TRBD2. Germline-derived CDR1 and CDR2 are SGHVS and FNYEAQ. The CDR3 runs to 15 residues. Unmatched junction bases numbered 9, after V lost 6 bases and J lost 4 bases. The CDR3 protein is CASRTIGTSPETQYF. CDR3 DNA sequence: TGTGCCAGCAGGACCATCGGGACTAGCCCAGAGACCCAGTACTTC.

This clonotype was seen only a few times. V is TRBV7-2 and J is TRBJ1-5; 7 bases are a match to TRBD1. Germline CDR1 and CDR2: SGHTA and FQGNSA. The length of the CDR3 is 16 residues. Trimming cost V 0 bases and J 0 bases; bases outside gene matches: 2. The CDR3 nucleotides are TGTGCCAGCAGCTTAGCGGGACAGTATAGCAATCAGCCCCAGCATTTT. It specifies CASSLAGQYSNQPQHF.

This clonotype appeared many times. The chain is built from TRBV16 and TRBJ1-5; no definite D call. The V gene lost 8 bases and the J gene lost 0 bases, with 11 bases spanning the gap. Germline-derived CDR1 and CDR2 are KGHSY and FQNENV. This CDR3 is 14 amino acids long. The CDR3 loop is CASCPGSSNQPQHF. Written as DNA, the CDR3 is TGTGCCAGCTGCCCCGGCAGTAGCAATCAGCCCCAGCATTTT. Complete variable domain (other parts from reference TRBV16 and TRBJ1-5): GEEVAQTPKHLVRGEGQKAKLYCAPIKGHSYVFWYQQVLKNEFKFLISFQNENVFDETGMPKERFSAKCLPNSPCSLEIQATKLEDSAVYFCASCPGSSNQPQHFGDGTRLSIL.